The 30 T cell receptor beta chains in this list originate from one sample, sequenced in a study of radiation and T cells in renal cell carcinoma. The protocol was immunoSEQ multiplex PCR, while the TCRdb copy is restricted to in-frame clones and leaves out a portion. The table lists approximately 90,000 clones, approximately 86% of them singletons. Stated time point: baseline pretreatment blood. Treatment: 15 Gy SBRT to primary tumor, nephrectomy 4 weeks later. The sequencing here drew on blood, taken from a patient whose treatment included radiotherapy and nephrectomy. The receptors were sampled from a man aged 50 or older with renal cell carcinoma.

CDR3 protein: CASILDSFTDTQYF. CDR3 nucleotide sequence: TGCGCCAGCATTCTTGACAGCTTCACAGATACGCAGTATTTT. The chain has TRBV5-1 and TRBJ2-3; the D gene is possibly TRBD1 (5 bases). This CDR3 has 14 amino acids. CDR1 and CDR2 (germline): SGHRS, YFSETQ. The germline V and J ends were trimmed by 6 bases and 2 bases, with 13 bases remaining between them.

V is TRBV7-6 and J is TRBJ2-1; D is unresolved. CDR1 SGHVS and CDR2 FNYEAQ come from the germline V gene. Trimming pared 2 bases from V and 9 bases from J, leaving 14 bases between. This CDR3 has 14 residues. The CDR3 here is CASSLFAGSTEQFF. The CDR3 DNA reads as TGTGCCAGCAGCTTATTTGCAGGATCAACTGAGCAGTTCTTC.

The rearrangement uses TRBV27 and TRBJ1-1; weak D call: TRBD1 (5 bases). CDR1 and CDR2 from the germline V gene are MNHEY and SMNVEV (reference sequence). The CDR3 is 14 residues long. Trimming stripped 6 bases from V and 4 bases from J, with 15 bases between. This CDR3 reads CASSYQGVGTEAFF. The CDR3 DNA sequence: TGTGCCAGCAGCTACCAGGGTGTCGGCACTGAAGCTTTCTTT.

The CDR3 protein is CASSPVGAPNTGELFF. DNA for the CDR3: TGCGCCAGCAGCCCCGTGGGGGCTCCGAACACCGGGGAGCTGTTTTTT. V and J are TRBV5-1 and TRBJ2-2; D may be TRBD1 (6 bases). CDR3 length: 16 residues. Germline values: CDR1 SGHRS, CDR2 YFSETQ. V gave up 4 bases and J gave up 0 bases, with 13 bases separating them.

The genes are TRBV5-1 and TRBJ1-5; D call uncertain. Trimming left V 0 bases short and J 3 bases short, with 10 bases between. Germline CDR1 SGHRS, CDR2 YFSETQ. The CDR3 is 15 residues long. CDR3 amino acids: CASSLGPEVNQPQHF. In nucleotides, the CDR3 is TGCGCCAGCAGCTTGGGACCCGAGGTCAATCAGCCCCAGCATTTT.

This chain links TRBV7-3 with TRBJ2-5, with D unresolved. This CDR3 is built from 14 residues. The V end lost 5 bases, the J end lost 1 base, and 11 bases lay between the germline ends. Germline V gives CDR1 SGHTA, CDR2 FQGTGA. The CDR3 bases are TGTGCCAGCAGCCAAGGGCCGACCCAAGAGACCCAGTACTTC. Translating it yields CASSQGPTQETQYF.

This chain joins TRBV5-1 and TRBJ2-1, with 13 nucleotides matching TRBD2. This CDR3 has 17 amino acids. The V gene's germline CDR1 is SGHRS and CDR2 YFSETQ. V shed 0 bases and J 6 bases; nucleotides not matched to a gene: 6. The CDR3 nucleotides are TGCGCCAGCAGCTTGGTATGGACTAGCGGGAGTGGCAATGAGCAGTTCTTC. Its translation: CASSLVWTSGSGNEQFF.

This sequence joins TRBV16 and TRBJ1-5; D may be TRBD1 (5 bases). With 8 bases removed from V and 2 bases from J, the gap between germline ends came to 19 bases. From germline, CDR1 is KGHSY and CDR2 FQNENV. CDR3 size: 16 residues. The CDR3 loop reads CASGPQGGRGNQPQHF. CDR3 nucleotide sequence: TGTGCCAGCGGACCTCAGGGCGGGCGGGGCAATCAGCCCCAGCATTTT. The variable domain in full, completed from reference TRBV16 and TRBJ1-5, reads GEEVAQTPKHLVRGEGQKAKLYCAPIKGHSYVFWYQQVLKNEFKFLISFQNENVFDETGMPKERFSAKCLPNSPCSLEIQATKLEDSAVYFCASGPQGGRGNQPQHFGDGTRLSIL.

This chain links TRBV5-1 with TRBJ2-3; 7 nucleotides line up with TRBD2. From germline, CDR1 is SGHRS and CDR2 YFSETQ. Losses at the gene ends were 1 base for V and 5 bases for J; bases not matched to a gene: 7. CDR3 size: 15 residues. CDR3 DNA sequence: TGCGCCAGCAGCTTGTTCAGCGGGAATTTAGATACGCAGTATTTT. This sequence encodes CASSLFSGNLDTQYF.

The chain recombines TRBV5-1 with TRBJ2-1; weak D call: TRBD1 (5 bases). This CDR3 is 14 amino acids long. Trimming pared 0 bases from V and 8 bases from J, leaving 12 bases between. The germline V gene encodes CDR1 SGHRS and CDR2 YFSETQ. This chain's CDR3 is CASSLEGRFDEQFF. CDR3 DNA sequence: TGCGCCAGCAGCTTGGAGGGGCGGTTCGATGAGCAGTTCTTC.

This sequence joins TRBV18 and TRBJ2-1, with 10 nucleotides matching TRBD1. Losses at the gene ends were 5 bases for V and 5 bases for J; bases not matched to a gene: 3. Germline CDR1 reads KGHSH; CDR2 reads LQKENI. The length of the CDR3 is 14 residues. The CDR3 reads CASSRTGGNNEQFF. The CDR3 coding sequence is TGTGCCAGCTCAAGGACAGGGGGAAACAATGAGCAGTTCTTC. Variable domain in full (rest from reference TRBV18 and TRBJ2-1): NAGVMQNPRHLVRRRGQEARLRCSPMKGHSHVYWYRQLPEEGLKFMVYLQKENIIDESGMPKERFSAEFPKEGPSILRIQQVVRGDSAAYFCASSRTGGNNEQFFGPGTRLTVL.

The chain has TRBV5-1 and TRBJ1-4, with TRBD1 matching over 8 bases. V shed 0 bases and J 4 bases; nucleotides not matched to a gene: 5. The V gene's germline CDR1 is SGHRS and CDR2 YFSETQ. The CDR3 covers 16 residues. CDR3 amino acids: CASSLGQGASNEKLFF. For the CDR3, the DNA is TGCGCCAGCAGCTTGGGCCAGGGGGCGAGTAATGAAAAACTGTTTTTT. Looking up the rest from reference TRBV5-1 and TRBJ1-4 gives the full variable domain: KAGVTQTPRYLIKTRGQQVTLSCSPISGHRSVSWYQQTPGQGLQFLFEYFSETQRNKGNFPGRFSGRQFSNSRSEMNVSTLELGDSALYLCASSLGQGASNEKLFFGSGTQLSVL.

V is TRBV29-1 and J is TRBJ2-1; 8 bases are shared with TRBD2. This CDR3 spans 13 amino acids. The V and J ends lost 4 bases and 6 bases, in that order; junction bases with no gene match: 5. Germline V gives CDR1 SQVTM, CDR2 ANQGSEA. The CDR3 region is CSVGRGAINEQFF. CDR3 DNA sequence: TGCAGCGTTGGGCGGGGGGCGATCAATGAGCAGTTCTTC.

The gene calls are TRBV10-3 and TRBJ2-7, with 7 bases lining up with TRBD1. Unmatched junction bases numbered 6, after V lost 4 bases and J lost 3 bases. Germline V gives CDR1 ENHRY, CDR2 SYGVKD. The CDR3 is 14 amino acids. The CDR3 loop is CAISGGTVGYEQYF. The CDR3 DNA sequence: TGTGCCATCAGTGGGGGGACAGTTGGCTACGAGCAGTACTTC.

The rearrangement joins TRBV7-3 to TRBJ2-1; tentatively, D is TRBD1 (6 bases). Per the germline V gene, CDR1 is SGHTA and CDR2 is FQGTGA. This CDR3 region has 15 residues. Trimming stripped 2 bases from V and 0 bases from J, with 8 bases between. The CDR3 sequence: CASSLADSSYNEQFF. CDR3 DNA sequence: TGTGCCAGCAGCTTAGCGGACAGCTCCTACAATGAGCAGTTCTTC.

The genes are TRBV7-9 and TRBJ1-3; 9 bases line up with TRBD1. The CDR3 is 13 residues long. Trimming took 6 bases from V and 9 from J; bases not matched to a gene: 6. Germline assignment: CDR1 SEHNR and CDR2 FQNEAQ (reference sequence). The CDR3 bases are TGTGCCAGCAGGCAGGACAGGGGTGGCACCATATATTTT. Encoded protein: CASRQDRGGTIYF.

The genes are TRBV9 and TRBJ2-7; 7 bases are shared with TRBD1. The CDR3 runs 15 residues. The junction had 11 bases not matched to a gene; V was cut back by 4 bases and J by 4 bases. Germline V gives CDR1 SGDLS, CDR2 YYNGEE. The CDR3 reads CASSPRVGGVYEQYF. The CDR3 nucleotides are TGTGCCAGCAGCCCCCGTGTAGGGGGCGTATACGAGCAGTACTTC.

In DNA form, the CDR3 reads TGTGCCAGTAGTATATATTTCGGGGTTTTGTCGGAGACCCAGTACTTC. It yields the protein CASSIYFGVLSETQYF. The V gene is TRBV19, the J gene TRBJ2-5, with a weak D call TRBD2 (5 bases). V lost 2 bases, J lost 5 bases, and 18 bases lay in between. The CDR3 has 16 residues. From germline, CDR1 is LNHDA and CDR2 SQIVND (reference sequence).

This chain joins TRBV7-2 and TRBJ1-2; weak D call: TRBD1 (6 bases). Trimming shortened V by 4 bases and J by 2 bases, and 17 bases separated the two germline ends. The CDR3 extends over 16 amino acids. Germline CDR1 SGHTA, CDR2 FQGNSA. The CDR3 sequence is CASSSPNRVANYGYTF. CDR3 nucleotides: TGTGCCAGCAGCTCGCCCAACAGGGTGGCAAACTATGGCTACACCTTC.

The J gene is TRBJ1-2, the V gene TRBV28; TRBD1 aligns across 9 bases. J was trimmed by 4 bases and V by 6 bases; bases with no gene match: 6. The CDR3 has 14 residues. Germline assignment: CDR1 MDHEN and CDR2 SYDVKM. The DNA of the CDR3 is TGTGCCAGCAGCCCGGGACAGGGTCGCTATGGCTACACCTTC. Protein: CASSPGQGRYGYTF.

The CDR3: CASSPPSVGETQYF. CDR3 DNA sequence: TGTGCCAGCTCACCACCGTCCGTGGGGGAGACCCAGTACTTC. The chain is built from TRBV18 and TRBJ2-5; D gene uncertain. Germline V gene data show CDR1 as KGHSH and CDR2 as LQKENI. This CDR3 region has 14 residues. V gave up 0 bases and J gave up 5 bases, with 10 bases separating them. The whole variable domain, filled in from reference TRBV18 and TRBJ2-5, reads NAGVMQNPRHLVRRRGQEARLRCSPMKGHSHVYWYRQLPEEGLKFMVYLQKENIIDESGMPKERFSAEFPKEGPSILRIQQVVRGDSAAYFCASSPPSVGETQYFGPGTRLLVL.

This clone was seen more than once but under ten times. The chain recombines TRBV5-6 with TRBJ1-2; 8 nucleotides match TRBD1. This CDR3 comprises 15 residues. The germline gives CDR1 SGHDT, CDR2 YYEEEE. V lost 3 bases, J lost 0 bases, and 4 bases stayed unmatched. In DNA, the CDR3 is TGTGCCAGCAGCTCCTGGGACAGGCCTAACTATGGCTACACCTTC. It encodes CASSSWDRPNYGYTF.

Many counts were recorded for this clone. The rearrangement uses TRBV7-2 and TRBJ2-7, with D unclear. Trimming took off 3 bases at V and 1 base at J, with 7 bases between the two ends. This CDR3 has 13 residues. The germline V gene encodes CDR1 SGHTA and CDR2 FQGNSA. This CDR3 is CASSLDRSYEQYF. The CDR3, as DNA: TGTGCCAGCAGCTTGGATCGGTCCTACGAGCAGTACTTC.

V gene TRBV7-8 combines with J gene TRBJ2-5, with D perhaps being TRBD1 or TRBD2 (5 bases each). The ends were cut back, 0 bases at V and 0 bases at J, with 5 bases in the middle. Germline-derived CDR1 and CDR2 are SGHVS and FQNEAQ. The CDR3 is 14 residues long. CDR3 nucleotides: TGTGCCAGCAGCTTAGCGGGACACCAAGAGACCCAGTACTTC. Encoded protein: CASSLAGHQETQYF.

The chain uses TRBV28 and TRBJ2-7; no definite D call. Germline CDR1 reads MDHEN; CDR2 reads SYDVKM. The CDR3 is made up of 15 amino acids. With 3 bases removed from V and 0 bases from J, the gap between germline ends came to 12 bases. CDR3 nucleotides: TGTGCCAGCAGTTTCGGCTTCTCGAGCTCCTACGAGCAGTACTTC. Its protein product is CASSFGFSSSYEQYF.

The gene calls are TRBV4-2 and TRBJ1-5, with 7 positions matching TRBD1. J gave up 4 bases and V 0 bases, and 6 bases lay outside the gene matches. This CDR3 region has 16 residues. Germline values: CDR1 LGHNA, CDR2 YNFKEQ. In DNA form, the CDR3 reads TGTGCCAGCAGCCAAGATGGGGACAGCTTAAATCAGCCCCAGCATTTT. The encoded protein is CASSQDGDSLNQPQHF.

This chain connects TRBV28 to TRBJ1-5; D call uncertain. This CDR3 has 15 residues. Germline V gene sequence: CDR1 MDHEN, CDR2 SYDVKM. The germline V and J ends were trimmed by 6 bases and 2 bases, with 14 bases remaining between them. CDR3 bases: TGTGCCAGCAGCCCCCTTCCCGGAGGCAATCAGCCCCAGCATTTT. Its translation: CASSPLPGGNQPQHF. Supplemented by reference TRBV28 and TRBJ1-5, the full variable domain reads DVKVTQSSRYLVKRTGEKVFLECVQDMDHENMFWYRQDPGLGLRLIYFSYDVKMKEKGDIPEGYSVSREKKERFSLILESASTNQTSMYLCASSPLPGGNQPQHFGDGTRLSIL.

The chain couples TRBV29-1 to TRBJ2-1, with a weak D call TRBD2 (5 bases). V was clipped by 8 bases and J by 4 bases, with 15 bases between them. CDR3 length: 13 residues. Germline lookup yields CDR1 SQVTM and CDR2 ANQGSEA. CDR3 in DNA: TGCAGCCACGGCTCGGACTTATACAATGAGCAGTTCTTC. This translates into CSHGSDLYNEQFF.

The chain carries TRBV7-9 and TRBJ2-1, with D possibly being TRBD2 (6 bases). The CDR3 runs 15 residues. Germline values: CDR1 SEHNR, CDR2 FQNEAQ (reference sequence). Trimming cost V 4 bases and J 7 bases, with 17 bases left between them. Here the CDR3 reads CASSSVLASANEQFF. The CDR3 coding sequence is TGTGCCAGCAGCTCCGTCCTAGCTAGCGCGAATGAGCAGTTCTTC.

The chain uses TRBV7-9 and TRBJ1-5, with D maybe TRBD1 (6 bases). CDR1 and CDR2 from the germline V gene are SEHNR and FQNEAQ (reference sequence). The CDR3 is 14 residues long. Deletions cut 5 bases from V and 9 bases from J, with 17 bases between. Written as DNA, the CDR3 is TGTGCCAGCAGCCTAGGGGACAACCTTAGGCCCCAGCATTTT. As protein: CASSLGDNLRPQHF.